This TCR beta chain was identified during a study of identical twins. The CDR3 has 14 amino acids. V was clipped by 5 bases and J by 3 bases; unmatched bases: 7. In germline, CDR1 is MNHEY, CDR2 SVGEGT. cDNA molecules carried unique molecular identifiers, and template switching added a universal primer site. TCRdb fed the 5' RACE reads into MiXCR, producing one record per CDR3 protein. This sample yields around 530,000 distinct CDR3 sequences, of which roughly 15% are seen a single time; less than 0.5% belongs to the top ten. The sample also formed part of further work on yellow fever vaccine responses in identical twins.

The chain joins TRBV6-2 or TRBV6-3 to TRBJ2-7; TRBD1 matches 7 bases. The sample taken for sequencing was CD4+ T cells sorted from blood. This TCR was recovered from a woman aged 18-35 years in good health. CDR3 sequence: CASSQDRVIYEQYV. The DNA for the CDR3 is TGTGCCAGCAGTCAAGACAGGGTCATCTACGAGCAGTACGTC.